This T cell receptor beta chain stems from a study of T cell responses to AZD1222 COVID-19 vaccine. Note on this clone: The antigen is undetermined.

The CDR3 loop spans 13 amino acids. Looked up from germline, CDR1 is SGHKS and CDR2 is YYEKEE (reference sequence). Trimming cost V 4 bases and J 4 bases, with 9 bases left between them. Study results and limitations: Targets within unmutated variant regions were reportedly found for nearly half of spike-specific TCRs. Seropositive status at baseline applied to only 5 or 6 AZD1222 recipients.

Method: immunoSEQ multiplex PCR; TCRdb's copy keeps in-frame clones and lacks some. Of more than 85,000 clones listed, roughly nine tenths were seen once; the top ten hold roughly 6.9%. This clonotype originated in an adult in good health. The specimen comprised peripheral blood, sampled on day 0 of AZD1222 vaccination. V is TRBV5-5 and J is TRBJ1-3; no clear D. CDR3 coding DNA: TGTGCCAGCAGCATGAACCAGGGAAACACCATATATTTT. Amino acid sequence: CASSMNQGNTIYF.